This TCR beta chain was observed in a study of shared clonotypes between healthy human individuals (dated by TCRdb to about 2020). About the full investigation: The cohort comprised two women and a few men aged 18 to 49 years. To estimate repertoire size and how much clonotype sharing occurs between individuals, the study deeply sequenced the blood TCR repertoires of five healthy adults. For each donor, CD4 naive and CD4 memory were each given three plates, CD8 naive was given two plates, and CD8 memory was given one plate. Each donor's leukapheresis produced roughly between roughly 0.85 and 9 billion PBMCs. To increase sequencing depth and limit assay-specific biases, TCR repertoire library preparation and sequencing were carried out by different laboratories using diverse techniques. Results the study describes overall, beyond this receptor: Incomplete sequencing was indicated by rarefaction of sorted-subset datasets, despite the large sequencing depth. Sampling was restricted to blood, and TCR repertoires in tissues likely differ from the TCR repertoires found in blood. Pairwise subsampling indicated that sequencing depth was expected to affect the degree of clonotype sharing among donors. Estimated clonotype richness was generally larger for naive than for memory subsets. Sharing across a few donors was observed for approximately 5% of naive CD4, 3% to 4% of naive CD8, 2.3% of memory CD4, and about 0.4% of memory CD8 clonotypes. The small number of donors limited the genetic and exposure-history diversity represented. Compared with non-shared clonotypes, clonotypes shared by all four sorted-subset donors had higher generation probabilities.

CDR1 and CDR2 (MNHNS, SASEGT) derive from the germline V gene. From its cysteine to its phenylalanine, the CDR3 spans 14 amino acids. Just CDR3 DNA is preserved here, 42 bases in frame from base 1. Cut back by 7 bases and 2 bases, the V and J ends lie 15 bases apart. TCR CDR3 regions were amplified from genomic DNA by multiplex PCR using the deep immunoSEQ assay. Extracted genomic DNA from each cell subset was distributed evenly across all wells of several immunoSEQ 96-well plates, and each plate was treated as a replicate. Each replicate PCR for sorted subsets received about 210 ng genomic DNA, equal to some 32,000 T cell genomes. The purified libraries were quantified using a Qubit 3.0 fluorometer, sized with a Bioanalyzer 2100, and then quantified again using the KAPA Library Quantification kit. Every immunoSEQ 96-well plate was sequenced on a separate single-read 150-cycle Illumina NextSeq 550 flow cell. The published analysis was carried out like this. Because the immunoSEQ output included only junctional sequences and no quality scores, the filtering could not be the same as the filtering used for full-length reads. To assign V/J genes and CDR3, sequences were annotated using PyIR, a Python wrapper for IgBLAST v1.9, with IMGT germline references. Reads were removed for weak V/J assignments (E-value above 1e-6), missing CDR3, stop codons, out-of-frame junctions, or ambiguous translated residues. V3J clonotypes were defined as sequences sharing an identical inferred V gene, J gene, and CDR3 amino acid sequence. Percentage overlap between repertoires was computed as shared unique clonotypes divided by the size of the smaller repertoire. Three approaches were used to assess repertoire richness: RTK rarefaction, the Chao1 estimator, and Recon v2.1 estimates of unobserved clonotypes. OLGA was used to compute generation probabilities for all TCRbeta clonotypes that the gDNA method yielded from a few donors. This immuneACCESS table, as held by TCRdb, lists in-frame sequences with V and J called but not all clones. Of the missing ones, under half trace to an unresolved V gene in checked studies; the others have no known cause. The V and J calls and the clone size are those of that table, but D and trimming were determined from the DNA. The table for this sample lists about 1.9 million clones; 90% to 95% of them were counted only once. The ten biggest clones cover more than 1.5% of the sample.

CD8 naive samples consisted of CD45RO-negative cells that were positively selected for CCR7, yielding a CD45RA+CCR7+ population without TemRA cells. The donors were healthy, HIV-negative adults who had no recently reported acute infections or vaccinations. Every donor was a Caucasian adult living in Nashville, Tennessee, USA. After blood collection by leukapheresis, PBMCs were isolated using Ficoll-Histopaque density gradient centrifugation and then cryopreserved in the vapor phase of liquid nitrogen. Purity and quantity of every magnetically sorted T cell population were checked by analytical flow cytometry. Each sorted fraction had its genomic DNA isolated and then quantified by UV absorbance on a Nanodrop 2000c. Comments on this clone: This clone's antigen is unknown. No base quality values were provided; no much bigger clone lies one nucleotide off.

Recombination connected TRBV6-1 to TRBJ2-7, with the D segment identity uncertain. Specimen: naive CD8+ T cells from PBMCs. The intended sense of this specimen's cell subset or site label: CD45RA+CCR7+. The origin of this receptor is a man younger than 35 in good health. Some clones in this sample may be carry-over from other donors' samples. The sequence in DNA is TGTGCCAGCACCCTCTCAAGGGTAGCCTACGAGCAGTACTTC. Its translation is CASTLSRVAYEQYF.